This TCR beta chain was observed in a study of beta chain features in type 1 diabetes. For the study at large: Analysis included 107,917,701 sorted cells drawn from all samples.

The CDR3 contains 15 residues. Trimming stripped 3 bases from V and 7 bases from J, with 16 bases between. Germline V CDR1 and CDR2: MNHEY, SMNVEV (reference sequence). Study-wide points: Cells with high TCR expression could be over-represented when cDNA is sequenced. Moderately but significantly shorter TCRB CDR3s were found in Type 1 diabetes patients in all four CD4+ subsets.

The sequenced template was cDNA made from the entire isolated RNA. TCRdb's copy holds only in-frame clones and misses some; the assay was immunoSEQ multiplex PCR. The table records fewer than 55,000 clones, 35% to 50% of them present only once. About this clone itself: Its matching antigen is unknown.

The TCR was taken from a man aged 30-40 years with type 1 diabetes. Sequenced input: Tregs from blood. The rearrangement uses TRBV27 and TRBJ1-5; D not resolved. The chain's CDR3 is CASSFSGSARQPQHF. In nucleotides, the CDR3 is TGTGCCAGCAGTTTTTCCGGGTCGGCACGGCAGCCCCAGCATTTT.